This T cell receptor beta chain emerged from a study of shared clonotypes between healthy human individuals. Turning to the study itself: Donor ages ranged 18 to 49 years: a couple of women, a few men.

There are 13 residues in the CDR3. The germline V and J ends were trimmed by 5 bases and 2 bases, with 9 bases remaining between them. The V gene's germline CDR1 is MGHDK and CDR2 SYGVNS. Naive CD8 cells lacked CD45RO and underwent positive selection for CCR7, leaving out terminally differentiated effector memory CD45RA+ cells. Sorted subsets were amplified in replicate PCRs using 200 ng DNA, 30,000 to 35,000 T cell genomes. Sequenced by immunoSEQ multiplex PCR; TCRdb stores in-frame clones only, minus some. The sample carries more than 550,000 clones, about 90% recorded once. The V and J genes are TRBV25-1 and TRBJ1-1, with D hard to call. The TCR comes from a young man in good health. Sequenced sample: naive CD8+ T cells sorted from blood. The DNA for the CDR3 is TGTGCCAGCAGTCCCGGGCAAAACACTGAAGCTTTCTTT. It encodes CASSPGQNTEAFF.